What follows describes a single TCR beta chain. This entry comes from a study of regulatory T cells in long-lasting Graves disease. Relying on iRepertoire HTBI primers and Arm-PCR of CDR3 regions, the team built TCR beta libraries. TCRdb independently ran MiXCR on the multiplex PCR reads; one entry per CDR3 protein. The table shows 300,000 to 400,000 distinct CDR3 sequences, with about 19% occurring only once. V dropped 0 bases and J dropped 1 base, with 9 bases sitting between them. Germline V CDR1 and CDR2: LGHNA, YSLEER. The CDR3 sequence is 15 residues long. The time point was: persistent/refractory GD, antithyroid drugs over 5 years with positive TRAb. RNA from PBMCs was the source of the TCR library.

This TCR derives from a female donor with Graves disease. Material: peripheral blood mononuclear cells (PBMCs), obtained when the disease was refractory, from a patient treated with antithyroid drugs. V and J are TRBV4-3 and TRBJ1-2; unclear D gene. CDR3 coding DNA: TGCGCCAGCAGCCAAGAATGGCAGATTAACTATGGCTACACCTTC. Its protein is CASSQEWQINYGYTF.